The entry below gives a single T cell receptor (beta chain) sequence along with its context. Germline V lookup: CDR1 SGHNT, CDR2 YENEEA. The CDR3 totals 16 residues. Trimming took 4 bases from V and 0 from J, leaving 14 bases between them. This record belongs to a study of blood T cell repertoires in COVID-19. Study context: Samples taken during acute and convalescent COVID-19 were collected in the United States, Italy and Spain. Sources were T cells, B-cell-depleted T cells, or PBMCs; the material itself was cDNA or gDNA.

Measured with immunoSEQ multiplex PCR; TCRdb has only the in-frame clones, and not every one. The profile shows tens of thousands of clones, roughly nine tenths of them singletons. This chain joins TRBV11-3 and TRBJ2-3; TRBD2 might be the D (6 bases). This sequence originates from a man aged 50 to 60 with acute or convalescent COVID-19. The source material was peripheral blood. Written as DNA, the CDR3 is TGTGCCAGCAGCTCGATAGGAGGGCTTAGCACAGATACGCAGTATTTT. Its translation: CASSSIGGLSTDTQYF.